The clone carrying this TCR beta chain was counted only a few times. Its matching antigen is unknown. Germline V lookup: CDR1 MNHEY, CDR2 SVGEGT. The CDR3 extends over 14 amino acids. With V trimmed by 6 bases and J by 4 bases, 8 bases remained unmatched. The data derive from a study of T-cell memory formation after mild COVID-19. Broader study findings: Contracting clones, day 15 to 85, had balanced CD4/CD8, and later expanders favored CD4+.

One entry per CDR3 protein, called by TCRdb with MiXCR from the 5' RACE reads. Altogether 550,000 to 700,000 distinct CDR3 sequences are present, more than 15% being singletons, with the ten largest covering around 13%. Sequencing was carried out using PBMCs or a T cell subset sorted from them (not recorded which). The source is an adult woman who had mild COVID-19 (a few samples of this study predate the infection). Cell type and time point are not known. V usage is TRBV6-2 or TRBV6-3 and J usage is TRBJ1-1, with 7 bases fitting TRBD1. CDR3 sequence (DNA): TGTGCCAGCAGCTCGACAGGGCGGGCCACTGAAGCTTTCTTT. It yields the protein CASSSTGRATEAFF.